The rows below give T cell receptor beta chains drawn from one sample of a study of blood T cell repertoires in COVID-19. Only in-frame clones appear in the TCRdb table, and some are missing; sequencing was by immunoSEQ multiplex PCR. This sample has 200,000 or so clones, with around 79% found just once. Sequenced: peripheral blood. These receptor sequences come from a man aged 60 to 69 with active or convalescent COVID-19. CDR3s include the opening cysteine and the closing phenylalanine or tryptophan. The order of the fields is V gene, J gene, CDR3 protein.

>TRBV5-1|TRBJ1-6
CASSLTGQVNSPLHF
>TRBV28|TRBJ1-5
CASSHGPSGRQGGNQPQHF
>TRBV21-1|TRBJ2-3
CASSKGASSQYF
>TRBV6-5|TRBJ2-3
CASSWRATADTQYF
>TRBV18|TRBJ1-5
CASSPLKGFGQPQHF
>TRBV6-5|TRBJ2-2
CASSYPYTGELFF
>TRBV10-3|TRBJ1-2
CAISDQGRGYTF
>TRBV6-4|TRBJ2-1
CASSDQAGERRQFF
>TRBV3-1/TRBV3-2|TRBJ2-7
CASSQGQAEQYF
>TRBV10-3|TRBJ1-1
CAISEFRGRNTEAFF
>TRBV7-3|TRBJ2-1
CASSLTGISYNEQFF
>TRBV7-9|TRBJ1-2
CASSLVGGGGGYTF
>TRBV11-2|TRBJ2-3
CASSLFRGSSTDTQYF
>TRBV20-1|TRBJ2-5
CSALRGSTQYF
>TRBV28|TRBJ1-2
CASSLLRPGTGYYGYTF
>TRBV12-3/TRBV12-4|TRBJ2-2
CASSFGGGELFF
>TRBV7-8|TRBJ1-5
CASSFRGNQPQHF
>TRBV19|TRBJ1-1
CASSTGQGREAFF
>TRBV7-2|TRBJ2-2
CASSSGVGELFF
>TRBV7-6|TRBJ2-7
CASSRTPTGVSSYEQYF
>TRBV29-1|TRBJ2-1
CSVGHRLVSYNEQFF
>TRBV6-2/TRBV6-3|TRBJ2-7
CASSYSRQPSSYEQYF
>TRBV5-1|TRBJ1-2
CASSQTTANYGYTF
>TRBV9|TRBJ1-2
CASSVEVGSEYGYTF
>TRBV27|TRBJ1-4
CASSQQGRNEKLFF
>TRBV5-1|TRBJ1-3
CASSLANSGNTIYF
>TRBV5-6|TRBJ2-7
CASSLGLSTGGKDF
>TRBV4-1|TRBJ2-7
CASRNREGRGEQYF
>TRBV5-4|TRBJ1-2
CASSTKQGLNYGYTF
>TRBV15|TRBJ1-1
CATSRDRNTEAFF
>TRBV5-1|TRBJ2-3
CASSWGQGSTDTQYF
>TRBV28|TRBJ2-7
CASSFGGKTYEQYF
>TRBV5-1|TRBJ2-2
CASSKSLAANTGELFF
>TRBV19|TRBJ1-2
CASTVDSLYTF
>TRBV4-2|TRBJ2-5
CASSQERRRQETQYF
>TRBV6-5|TRBJ1-3
CASRGRSGNTIYF
>TRBV5-6|TRBJ2-3
CASSPVGGSTDTQYF
>TRBV3-1/TRBV3-2|TRBJ2-7
CASSHVWGHWFSYEQYF
>TRBV11-3|TRBJ2-7
CASSHSHREQYF
>TRBV29-1|TRBJ2-3
CSYRGTSGTDTQYF
>TRBV27|TRBJ2-7
CASSLRGYEQYF
>TRBV21-1|TRBJ2-2
CASSRKGIWRGRDSGELFF
>TRBV27|TRBJ2-7
CASRMQYAYEQYF